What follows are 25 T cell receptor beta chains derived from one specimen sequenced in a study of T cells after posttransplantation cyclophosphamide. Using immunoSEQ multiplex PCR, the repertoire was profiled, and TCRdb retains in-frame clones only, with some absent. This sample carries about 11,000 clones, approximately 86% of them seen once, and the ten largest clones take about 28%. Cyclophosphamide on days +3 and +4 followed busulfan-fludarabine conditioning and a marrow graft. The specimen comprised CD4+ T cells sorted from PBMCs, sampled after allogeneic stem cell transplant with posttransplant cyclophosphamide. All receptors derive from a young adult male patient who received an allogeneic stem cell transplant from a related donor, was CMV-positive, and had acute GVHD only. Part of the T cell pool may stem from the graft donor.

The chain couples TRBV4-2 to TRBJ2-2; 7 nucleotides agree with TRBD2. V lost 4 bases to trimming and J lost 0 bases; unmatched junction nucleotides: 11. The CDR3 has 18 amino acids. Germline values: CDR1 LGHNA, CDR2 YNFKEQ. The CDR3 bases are TGTGCCAGCAGCCCCATAGGGGAGCGGGGTTCGAACACCGGGGAGCTGTTTTTT. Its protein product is CASSPIGERGSNTGELFF.

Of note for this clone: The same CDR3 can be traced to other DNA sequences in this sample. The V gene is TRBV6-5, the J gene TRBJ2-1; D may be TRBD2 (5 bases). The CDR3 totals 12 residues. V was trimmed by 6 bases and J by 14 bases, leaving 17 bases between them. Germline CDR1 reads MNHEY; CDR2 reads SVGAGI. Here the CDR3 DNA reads TGTGCCAGCAGCTCCACTAGTACTTTCGAGTTCTTC. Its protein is CASSSTSTFEFF.

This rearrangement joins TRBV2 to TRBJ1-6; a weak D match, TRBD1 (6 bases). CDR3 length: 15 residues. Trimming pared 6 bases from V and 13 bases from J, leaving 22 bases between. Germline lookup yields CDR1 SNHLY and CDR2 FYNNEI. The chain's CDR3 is CASSHFRDNDPPLHF. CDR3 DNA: TGTGCCAGCAGCCATTTCCGGGACAACGATCCCCCCCTCCACTTT.

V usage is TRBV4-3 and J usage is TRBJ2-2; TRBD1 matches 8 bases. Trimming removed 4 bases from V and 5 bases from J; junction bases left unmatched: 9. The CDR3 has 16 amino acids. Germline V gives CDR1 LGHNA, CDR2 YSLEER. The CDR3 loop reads CASSPTGGVRTGELFF. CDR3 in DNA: TGCGCCAGCAGCCCCACAGGGGGAGTAAGAACCGGGGAGCTGTTTTTT.

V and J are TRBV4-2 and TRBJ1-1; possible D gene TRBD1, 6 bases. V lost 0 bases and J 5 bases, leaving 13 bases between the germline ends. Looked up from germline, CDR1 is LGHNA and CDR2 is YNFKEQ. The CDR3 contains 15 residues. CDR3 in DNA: TGTGCCAGCAGCCAAGATGCAGGGGTTGGGACTGAAGCTTTCTTT. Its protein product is CASSQDAGVGTEAFF.

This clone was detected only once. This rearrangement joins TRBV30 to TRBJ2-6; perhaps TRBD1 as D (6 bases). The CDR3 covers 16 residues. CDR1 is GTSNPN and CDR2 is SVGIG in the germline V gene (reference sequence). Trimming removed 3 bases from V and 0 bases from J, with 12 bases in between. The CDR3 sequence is CAWSSGDPSGANVLTF. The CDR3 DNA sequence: TGTGCCTGGAGCTCAGGGGACCCCTCTGGGGCCAACGTCCTGACTTTC.

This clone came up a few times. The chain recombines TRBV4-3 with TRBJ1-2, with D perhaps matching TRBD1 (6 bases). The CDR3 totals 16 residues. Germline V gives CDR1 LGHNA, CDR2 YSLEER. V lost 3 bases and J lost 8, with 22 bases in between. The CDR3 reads CASSHDRRTVGRGYTF. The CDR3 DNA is TGCGCCAGCAGCCATGACCGCCGGACAGTGGGCCGGGGCTACACCTTC.

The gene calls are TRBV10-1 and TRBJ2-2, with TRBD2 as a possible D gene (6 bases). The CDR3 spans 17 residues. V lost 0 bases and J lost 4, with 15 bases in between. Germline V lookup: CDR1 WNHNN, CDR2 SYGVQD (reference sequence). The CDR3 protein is CASSESAGRPFTGELFF. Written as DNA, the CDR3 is TGCGCCAGCAGTGAGTCCGCGGGACGACCATTCACCGGGGAGCTGTTTTTT.

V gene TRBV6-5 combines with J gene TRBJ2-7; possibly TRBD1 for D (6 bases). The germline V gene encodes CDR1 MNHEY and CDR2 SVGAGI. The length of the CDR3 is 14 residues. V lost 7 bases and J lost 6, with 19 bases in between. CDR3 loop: CASTRSQGLGEQYF. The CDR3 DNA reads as TGTGCCAGCACCAGGAGTCAGGGGCTGGGCGAGCAGTACTTC.

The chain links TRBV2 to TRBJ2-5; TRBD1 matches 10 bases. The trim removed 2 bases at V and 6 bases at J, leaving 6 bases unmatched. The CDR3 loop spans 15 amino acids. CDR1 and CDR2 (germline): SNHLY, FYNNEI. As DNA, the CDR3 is TGTGCCAGCAGTGAACGGACAGGGGGTAGGAAGACCCAGTACTTC. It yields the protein CASSERTGGRKTQYF.

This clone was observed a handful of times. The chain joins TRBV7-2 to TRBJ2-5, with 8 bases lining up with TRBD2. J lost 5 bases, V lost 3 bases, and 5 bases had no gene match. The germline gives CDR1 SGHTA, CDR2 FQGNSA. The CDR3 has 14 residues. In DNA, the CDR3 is TGTGCCAGCAGCTTTGGGACTAGTAGGGAGACCCAGTACTTC. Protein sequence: CASSFGTSRETQYF.

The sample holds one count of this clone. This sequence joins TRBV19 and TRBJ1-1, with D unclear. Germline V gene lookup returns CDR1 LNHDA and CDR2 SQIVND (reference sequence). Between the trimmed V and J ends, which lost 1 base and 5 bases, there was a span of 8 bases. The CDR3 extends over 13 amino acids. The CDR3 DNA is TGTGCCAGTAGTATAGTGGGAGGGACTGAAGCTTTCTTT. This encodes CASSIVGGTEAFF.

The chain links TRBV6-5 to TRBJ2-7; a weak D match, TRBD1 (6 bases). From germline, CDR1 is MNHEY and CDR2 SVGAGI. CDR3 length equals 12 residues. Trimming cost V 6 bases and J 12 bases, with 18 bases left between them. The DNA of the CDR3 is TGTGCCAGCAGGGACAGCGTCCTACGAAGGTACTTC. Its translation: CASRDSVLRRYF.

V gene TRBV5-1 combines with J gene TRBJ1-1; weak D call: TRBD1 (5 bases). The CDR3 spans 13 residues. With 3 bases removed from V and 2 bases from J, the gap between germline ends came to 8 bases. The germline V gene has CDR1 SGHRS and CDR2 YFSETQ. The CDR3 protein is CASSWRDNTEAFF. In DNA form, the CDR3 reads TGCGCCAGCAGCTGGAGGGACAACACTGAAGCTTTCTTT.

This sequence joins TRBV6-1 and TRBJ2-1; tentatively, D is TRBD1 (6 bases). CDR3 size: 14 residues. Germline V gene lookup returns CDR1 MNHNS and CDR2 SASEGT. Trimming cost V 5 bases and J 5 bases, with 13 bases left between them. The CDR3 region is CASSPTDRNNEQFF. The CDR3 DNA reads TGTGCCAGCAGTCCAACGGACAGAAACAATGAGCAGTTCTTC.

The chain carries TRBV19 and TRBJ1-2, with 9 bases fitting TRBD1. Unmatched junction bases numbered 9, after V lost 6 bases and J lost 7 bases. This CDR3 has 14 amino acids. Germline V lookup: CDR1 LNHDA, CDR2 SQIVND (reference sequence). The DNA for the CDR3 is TGTGCCAGTAGCCCGGGACAGGGCATTATTGGCTACACCTTC. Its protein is CASSPGQGIIGYTF.

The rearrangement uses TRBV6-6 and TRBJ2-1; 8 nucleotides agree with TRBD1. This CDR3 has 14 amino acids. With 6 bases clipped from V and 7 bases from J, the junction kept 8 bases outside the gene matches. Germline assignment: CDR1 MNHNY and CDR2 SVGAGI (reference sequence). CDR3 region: CASSEGQGGNEQFF. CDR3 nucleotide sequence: TGTGCCAGCAGCGAAGGACAGGGTGGGAATGAGCAGTTCTTC.

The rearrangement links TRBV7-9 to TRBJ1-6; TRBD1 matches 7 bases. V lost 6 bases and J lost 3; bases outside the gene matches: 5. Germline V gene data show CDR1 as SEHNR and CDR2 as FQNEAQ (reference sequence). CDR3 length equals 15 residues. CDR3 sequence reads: CASSHRQGYNSPLHF. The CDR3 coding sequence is TGTGCCAGCAGTCATAGACAGGGCTATAATTCACCCCTCCACTTT.

The CDR3 sequence: CASSNPRGQPNTEAFF. DNA of the CDR3: TGTGCCAGTAGTAACCCCCGAGGACAGCCGAACACTGAAGCTTTCTTT. The chain employs TRBV19 and TRBJ1-1, with a tentative D call TRBD1 (6 bases). CDR1 and CDR2 (germline): LNHDA, SQIVND (reference sequence). The CDR3 loop spans 16 amino acids. V lost 4 bases and J 1 base, leaving 16 bases between the germline ends.

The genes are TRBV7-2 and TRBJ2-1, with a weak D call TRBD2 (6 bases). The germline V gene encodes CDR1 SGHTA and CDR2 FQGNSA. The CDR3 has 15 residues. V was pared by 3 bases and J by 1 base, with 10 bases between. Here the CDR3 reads CASSFSGASYNEQFF. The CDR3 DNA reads TGTGCCAGCAGCTTTAGCGGAGCTTCCTACAATGAGCAGTTCTTC.

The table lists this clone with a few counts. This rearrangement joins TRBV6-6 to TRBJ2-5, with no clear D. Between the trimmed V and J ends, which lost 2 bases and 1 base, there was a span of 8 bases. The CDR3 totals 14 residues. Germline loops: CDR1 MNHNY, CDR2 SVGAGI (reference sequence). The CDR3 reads CASSYPGSQETQYF. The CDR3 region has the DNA TGTGCCAGCAGTTACCCCGGGTCCCAAGAGACCCAGTACTTC.

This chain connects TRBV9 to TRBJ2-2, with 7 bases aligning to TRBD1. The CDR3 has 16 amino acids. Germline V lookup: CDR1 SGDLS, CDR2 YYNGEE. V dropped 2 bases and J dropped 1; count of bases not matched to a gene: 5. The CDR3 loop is CASSVTGAGNTGELFF. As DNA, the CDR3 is TGTGCCAGCAGCGTTACAGGGGCTGGGAACACCGGGGAGCTGTTTTTT.

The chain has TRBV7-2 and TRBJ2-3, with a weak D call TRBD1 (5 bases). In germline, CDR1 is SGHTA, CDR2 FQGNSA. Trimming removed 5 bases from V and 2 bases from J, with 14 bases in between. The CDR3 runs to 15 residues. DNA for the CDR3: TGTGCCAGCAGCGCAATTAGGGGCGTCACAGATACGCAGTATTTT. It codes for CASSAIRGVTDTQYF.

The CDR3 nucleotides are TGTGCCAGCAGGAAGGGGCAGTTGAACACTGAAGCTTTCTTT. Protein: CASRKGQLNTEAFF. The chain joins TRBV7-2 to TRBJ1-1; D is possibly TRBD1 (5 bases). Germline CDR1 and CDR2: SGHTA and FQGNSA. CDR3 length: 14 residues. The V end lost 6 bases, the J end lost 0 bases, and 11 bases lay between the germline ends.

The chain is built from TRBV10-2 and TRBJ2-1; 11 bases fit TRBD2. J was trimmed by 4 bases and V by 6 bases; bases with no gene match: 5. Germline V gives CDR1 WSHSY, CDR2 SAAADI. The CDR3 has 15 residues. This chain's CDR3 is CASSPSGGQYNEQFF. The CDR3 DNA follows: TGCGCCAGCAGCCCTAGCGGGGGGCAATACAATGAGCAGTTCTTC.